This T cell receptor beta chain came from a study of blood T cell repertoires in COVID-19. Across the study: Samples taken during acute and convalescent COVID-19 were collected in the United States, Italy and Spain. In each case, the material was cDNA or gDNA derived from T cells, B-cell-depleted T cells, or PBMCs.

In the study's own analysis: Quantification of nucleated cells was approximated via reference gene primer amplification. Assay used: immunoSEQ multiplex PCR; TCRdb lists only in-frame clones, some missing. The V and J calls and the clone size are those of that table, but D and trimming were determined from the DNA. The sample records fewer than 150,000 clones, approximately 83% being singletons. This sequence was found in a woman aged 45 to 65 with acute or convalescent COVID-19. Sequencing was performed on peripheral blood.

The CDR3 sequence: CASGRQGDYNEQFF. The DNA for the CDR3 is TGTGCCAGCGGTAGACAGGGGGACTACAATGAGCAGTTCTTC. The chain employs TRBV6-6 and TRBJ2-1, with TRBD1 matching over 9 bases. The CDR3 sequence is 14 residues long. V lost 8 bases and J lost 3; bases outside the gene matches: 5. Germline V gives CDR1 MNHNY, CDR2 SVGAGI (reference sequence).